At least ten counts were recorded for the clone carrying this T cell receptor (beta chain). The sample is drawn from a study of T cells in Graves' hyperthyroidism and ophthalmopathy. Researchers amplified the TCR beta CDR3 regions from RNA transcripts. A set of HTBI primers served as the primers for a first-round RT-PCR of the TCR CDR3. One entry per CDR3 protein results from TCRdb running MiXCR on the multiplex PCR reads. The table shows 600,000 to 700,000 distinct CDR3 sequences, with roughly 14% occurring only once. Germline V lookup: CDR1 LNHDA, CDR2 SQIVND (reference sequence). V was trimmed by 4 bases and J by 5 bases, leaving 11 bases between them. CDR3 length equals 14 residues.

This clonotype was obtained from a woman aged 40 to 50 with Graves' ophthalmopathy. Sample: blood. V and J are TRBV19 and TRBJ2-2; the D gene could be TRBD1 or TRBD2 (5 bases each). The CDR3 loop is CASSKGRSTGELFF. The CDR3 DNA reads TGTGCCAGTAGTAAGGGGAGAAGTACCGGGGAGCTGTTTTTT.